The clone carrying this TCR beta chain was picked up one time. Antigen specificity is unknown. V was cut by 5 bases and J by 4 bases, with 7 bases left in between. Germline V gene data show CDR1 as MNHNY and CDR2 as SVGAGI (reference sequence). There are 12 residues in the CDR3. The data were obtained in a study of pediatric ulcerative colitis. Study details: Ulcerative colitis patients had pancolitis or left-sided colitis, with confirming histology.

Study-wide findings and caveats: Two rectal clonotypes were found only in ulcerative colitis patients, all of them. Rectal repertoires separated controls, mild-moderate and acute severe colitis.

The rectum was sampled with one to two pinch biopsies at colonoscopy. Produced via immunoSEQ multiplex PCR; TCRdb's table is partial and in-frame only. The table includes about 24,000 clones, roughly 71% detected once. The J gene is TRBJ2-3, the V gene TRBV6-6, with TRBD1 as a possible D gene (6 bases). The origin of this receptor is a boy between 10 and 17 years old with severe ulcerative colitis. Input material: gut tissue. For the CDR3, the DNA is TGTGCCAGCAGTACAGGGCCAGATACGCAGTATTTT. Its protein is CASSTGPDTQYF.